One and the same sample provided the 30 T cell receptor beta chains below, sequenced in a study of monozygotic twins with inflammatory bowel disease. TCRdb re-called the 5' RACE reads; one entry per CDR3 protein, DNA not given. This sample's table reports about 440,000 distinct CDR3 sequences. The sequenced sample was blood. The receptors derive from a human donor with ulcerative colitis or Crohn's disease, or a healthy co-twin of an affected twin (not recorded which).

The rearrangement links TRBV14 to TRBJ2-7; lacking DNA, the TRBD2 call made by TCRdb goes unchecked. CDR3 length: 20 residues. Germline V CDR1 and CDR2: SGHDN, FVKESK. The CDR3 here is CASSQLPGLAGGSRSYEQYF.

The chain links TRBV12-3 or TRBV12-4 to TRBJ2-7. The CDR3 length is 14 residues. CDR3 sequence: CASSLTGESYEQYF.

CDR3 sequence: CASIGQDNEKLFF. The chain recombines TRBV6-1 with TRBJ1-4; TCRdb proposes TRBD1, but this gene call is untestable without DNA. The CDR3 has 13 residues. From germline, CDR1 is MNHNS and CDR2 SASEGT.

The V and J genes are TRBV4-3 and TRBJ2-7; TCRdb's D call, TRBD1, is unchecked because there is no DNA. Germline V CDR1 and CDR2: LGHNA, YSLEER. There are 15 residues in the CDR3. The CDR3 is CASSQERDPLYEQYF.

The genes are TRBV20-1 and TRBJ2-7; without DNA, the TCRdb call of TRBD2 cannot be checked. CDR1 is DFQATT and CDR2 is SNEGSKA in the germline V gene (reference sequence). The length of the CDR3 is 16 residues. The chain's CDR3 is CSARDPLTSVTYEQYF.

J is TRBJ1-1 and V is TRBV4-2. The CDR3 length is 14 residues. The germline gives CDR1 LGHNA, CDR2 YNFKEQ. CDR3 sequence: CASSQDLADTEAFF.

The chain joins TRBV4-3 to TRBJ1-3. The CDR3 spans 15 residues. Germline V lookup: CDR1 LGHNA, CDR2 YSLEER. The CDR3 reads CASSQDGTDGNTIYF.

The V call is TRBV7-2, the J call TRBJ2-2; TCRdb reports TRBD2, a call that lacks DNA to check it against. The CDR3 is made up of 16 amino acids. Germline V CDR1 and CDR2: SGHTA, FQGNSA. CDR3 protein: CASSPLGLAGIGELFF.

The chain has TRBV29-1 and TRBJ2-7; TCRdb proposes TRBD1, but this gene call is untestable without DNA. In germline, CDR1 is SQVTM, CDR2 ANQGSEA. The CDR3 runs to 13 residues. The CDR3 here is CSVIRDENYEQYF.

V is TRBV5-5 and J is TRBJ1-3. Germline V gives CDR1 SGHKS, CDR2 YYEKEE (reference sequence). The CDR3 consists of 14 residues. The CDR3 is CATSLVTEKGTIYF.

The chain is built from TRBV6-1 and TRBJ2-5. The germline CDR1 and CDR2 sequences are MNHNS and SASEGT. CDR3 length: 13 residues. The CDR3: CASSVNLGETQYF.

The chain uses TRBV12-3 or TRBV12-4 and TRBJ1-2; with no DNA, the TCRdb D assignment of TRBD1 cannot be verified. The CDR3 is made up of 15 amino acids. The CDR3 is CASSLTGTGSYCYTF.

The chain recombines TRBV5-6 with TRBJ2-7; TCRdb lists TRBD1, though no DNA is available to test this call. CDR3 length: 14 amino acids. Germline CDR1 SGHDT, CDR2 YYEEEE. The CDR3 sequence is CASSGRVKEAEQYF.

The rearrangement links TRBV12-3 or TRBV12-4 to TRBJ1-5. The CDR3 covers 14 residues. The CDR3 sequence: CASSLASGNQPQHF.

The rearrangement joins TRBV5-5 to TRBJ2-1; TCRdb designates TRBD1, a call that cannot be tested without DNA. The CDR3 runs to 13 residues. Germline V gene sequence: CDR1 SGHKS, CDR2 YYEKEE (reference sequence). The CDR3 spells CASSFRGQDEQFF.

CDR3: CATRESNQPQHF. J is TRBJ1-5 and V is TRBV19. From germline, CDR1 is LNHDA and CDR2 SQIVND (reference sequence). The CDR3 is made up of 12 amino acids.

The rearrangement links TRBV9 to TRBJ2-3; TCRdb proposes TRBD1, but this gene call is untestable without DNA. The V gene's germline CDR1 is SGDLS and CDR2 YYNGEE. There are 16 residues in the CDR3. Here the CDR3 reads CASSVTTGLGTDTQYF.

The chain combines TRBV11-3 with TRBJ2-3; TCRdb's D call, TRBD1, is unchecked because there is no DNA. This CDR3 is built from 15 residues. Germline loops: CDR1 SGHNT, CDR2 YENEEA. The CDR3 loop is CASSLGGGNIDTQYF.

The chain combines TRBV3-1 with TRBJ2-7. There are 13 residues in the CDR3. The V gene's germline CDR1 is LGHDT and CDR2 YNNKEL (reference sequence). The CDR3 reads CASSQGNTMEQYF.

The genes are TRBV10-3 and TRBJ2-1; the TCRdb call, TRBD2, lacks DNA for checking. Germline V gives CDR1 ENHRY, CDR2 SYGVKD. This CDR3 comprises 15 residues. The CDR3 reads CAISSGTSGYNEQFF.

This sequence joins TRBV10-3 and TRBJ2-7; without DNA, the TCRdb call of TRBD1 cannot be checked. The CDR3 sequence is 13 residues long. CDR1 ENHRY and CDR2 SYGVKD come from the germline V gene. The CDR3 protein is CAAESDRGFEQYF.

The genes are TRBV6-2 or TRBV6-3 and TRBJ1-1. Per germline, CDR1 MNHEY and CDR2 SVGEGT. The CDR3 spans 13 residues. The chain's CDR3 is CASSYFTNTEAFF.

CDR3: CASNRRQDYNEQFF. The rearrangement joins TRBV4-2 to TRBJ2-1; TCRdb's assignment of TRBD1 cannot be checked, as there is no DNA. The CDR3 has 14 amino acids. In germline, CDR1 is LGHNA, CDR2 YNFKEQ.

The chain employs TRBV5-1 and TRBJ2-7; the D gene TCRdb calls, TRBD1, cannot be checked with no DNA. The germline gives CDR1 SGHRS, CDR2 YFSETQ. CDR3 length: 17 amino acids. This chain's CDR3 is CASSLDLGDEDSYEQYF. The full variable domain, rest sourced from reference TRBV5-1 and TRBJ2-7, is KAGVTQTPRYLIKTRGQQVTLSCSPISGHRSVSWYQQTPGQGLQFLFEYFSETQRNKGNFPGRFSGRQFSNSRSEMNVSTLELGDSALYLCASSLDLGDEDSYEQYFGPGTRLTVT.

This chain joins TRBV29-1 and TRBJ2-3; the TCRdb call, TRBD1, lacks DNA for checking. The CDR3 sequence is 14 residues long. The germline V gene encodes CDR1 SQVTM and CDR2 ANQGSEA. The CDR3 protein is CSALDRGGADTQYF.

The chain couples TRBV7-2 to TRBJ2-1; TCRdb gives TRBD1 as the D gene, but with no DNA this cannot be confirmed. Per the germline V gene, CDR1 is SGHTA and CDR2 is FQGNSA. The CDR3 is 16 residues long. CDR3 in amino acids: CASSLVGAGAYNEQFF.

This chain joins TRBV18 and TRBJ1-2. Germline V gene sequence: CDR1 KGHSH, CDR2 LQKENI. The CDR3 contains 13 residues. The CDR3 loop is CASSPQEDYGYTF.

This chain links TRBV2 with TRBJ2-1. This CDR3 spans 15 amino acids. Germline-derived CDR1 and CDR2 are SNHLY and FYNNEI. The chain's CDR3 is CASSESREFLGEQFF.

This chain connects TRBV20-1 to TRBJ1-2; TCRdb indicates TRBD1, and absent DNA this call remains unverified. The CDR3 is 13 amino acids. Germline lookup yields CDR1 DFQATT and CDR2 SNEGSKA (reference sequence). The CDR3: CSATKGVGYGYTF.

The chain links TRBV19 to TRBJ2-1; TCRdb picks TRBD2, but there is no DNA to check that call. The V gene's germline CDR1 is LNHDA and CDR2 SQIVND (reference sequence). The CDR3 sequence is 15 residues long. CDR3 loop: CASTLSGGGYNEQFF.